This T cell receptor (beta chain) was recovered during a study of tumor and adjacent non-tumor tissue in lung cancer. As for this clonotype: Its antigen is still unknown. One end of the junction does not line up with germline, which may come from a read error.

This sample's RNA came from whole unsorted tissue. Distant lung tissue was collected more than 3 cm away from the tumor edge. Study findings and constraints: Top 100 clones took a larger repertoire share in normal lung. Tumor TCR diversity, when higher, was linked to shorter survival.

Three rounds of nested PCR, following a modified ARM-PCR protocol, produced the TCRbeta library. Each CDR3 protein gets one entry after TCRdb re-called the multiplex PCR reads with MiXCR. The repertoire consists of under 75,000 distinct CDR3 sequences, with 55% to 70% occurring once and the leading ten covering around 30%. CDR1 is MNHEY and CDR2 is SVGEGT in the germline V gene. CDR3 length: 14 residues. This receptor was obtained from a woman between 45 and 60 years old with non-small cell lung cancer. Sequenced material: distant non-tumor lung tissue. The chain has TRBV6-2 or TRBV6-3 and TRBJ2-1; possibly TRBD1 for D (6 bases). CDR3 bases: TGTGCCAGCAGTCGAGAGGGACAACACAATGAGCAGTTCTTT. Protein product: CASSREGQHNEQFF.